This entry lists 16 T cell receptor beta chains sequenced from one sample in a study of early T cells in non-severe SARS-CoV-2 infection. Each CDR3 protein is one row after TCRdb ran MiXCR on the 5' RACE reads. The data contain 20,000 to 25,000 distinct CDR3 sequences, roughly 5.3% of them singletons. The sequencing input was whole blood. The receptor source for this set is an adult who was a healthcare worker with PCR-confirmed SARS-CoV-2 infection or an uninfected control (not recorded which).

By share of the sample, this clonotype is medium-sized (0.01 to 0.1%). The V and J genes are TRBV20-1 and TRBJ1-5, with D uncertain. The germline V and J ends were trimmed by 0 bases and 6 bases, with 12 bases remaining between them. Germline-derived CDR1 and CDR2 are DFQATT and SNEGSKA (reference sequence). This CDR3 is built from 14 residues. CDR3 sequence reads: CSARDRRGFQPQHF. The CDR3 DNA is TGCAGTGCTAGAGATCGGCGGGGTTTTCAGCCCCAGCATTTT.

This clonotype qualifies as medium-sized. The chain has TRBV4-3 and TRBJ2-3; the match to TRBD1 covers 8 bases. J gave up 4 bases and V 2 bases, and 8 bases lay outside the gene matches. This CDR3 comprises 16 residues. Germline V lookup: CDR1 LGHNA, CDR2 YSLEER. CDR3 sequence: CASSQTTGVYADTQYF. In nucleotides, the CDR3 is TGCGCCAGCAGCCAAACGACAGGGGTGTATGCAGATACGCAGTATTTT.

The sample holds a few counts of this clonotype. This sequence joins TRBV13 and TRBJ2-1, with 10 bases fitting TRBD2. In germline, CDR1 is PRHDT, CDR2 FYEKMQ (reference sequence). This CDR3 has 15 amino acids. V shed 5 bases and J 3 bases; nucleotides not matched to a gene: 4. This CDR3 reads CASSPRTSGYNEQFF. In DNA, the CDR3 is TGTGCCAGCAGCCCGCGGACTAGCGGCTACAATGAGCAGTTCTTC.

The table lists this clonotype with many counts. The rearrangement links TRBV10-3 to TRBJ1-5; no definite D call. V was shortened by 3 bases and J by 6 bases, with 6 bases between the two germline ends. The CDR3 sequence is 12 residues long. CDR1 and CDR2 from the germline V gene are ENHRY and SYGVKD. The CDR3: CAISDFAQPQHF. Written as DNA, the CDR3 is TGTGCCATCAGTGATTTTGCTCAGCCCCAGCATTTT.

This clonotype has ten or more counts. The V gene is TRBV18, the J gene TRBJ2-7; TRBD1 might be the D (5 bases). V was cut by 0 bases and J by 0 bases, with 6 bases left in between. The CDR3 has 14 residues. Germline V lookup: CDR1 KGHSH, CDR2 LQKENI. CDR3 in DNA: TGTGCCAGCTCACCACCGGGGCGCTCCTACGAGCAGTACTTC. This gives the protein CASSPPGRSYEQYF.

This chain uses TRBV29-1 with TRBJ2-1, with TRBD2 matching 7 bases. Germline trimming cut 4 bases from V and 5 bases from J; bases unmatched to any gene: 5. CDR1 and CDR2 from the germline V gene are SQVTM and ANQGSEA. This CDR3 is built from 13 residues. Here the CDR3 DNA reads TGCAGCGTTGCCCTAGCGGATCACAATGAGCAGTTCTTC. Translating gives CSVALADHNEQFF.

The sample holds many counts of this clonotype. The rearrangement joins TRBV6-1 to TRBJ2-1, with 11 bases identical to TRBD2. In germline, CDR1 is MNHNS, CDR2 SASEGT. V was clipped by 7 bases and J by 9 bases; unmatched bases: 14. The CDR3 runs to 16 residues. The CDR3 nucleotides read TGTGCCAGCATCGTCCGATTACTAGCGGGAGAGGGTGAGCAGTTCTTC. It yields the protein CASIVRLLAGEGEQFF.

Many counts were recorded for this clonotype. The chain carries TRBV4-3 and TRBJ1-2; possible D gene TRBD1, 6 bases. CDR3 length equals 14 residues. The V end lost 1 base, the J end lost 4 bases, and 10 bases lay between the germline ends. Per the germline V gene, CDR1 is LGHNA and CDR2 is YSLEER. CDR3 residues: CASSQAQGSYGYTF. Written as DNA, the CDR3 is TGCGCCAGCAGCCAAGCACAGGGTTCCTATGGCTACACCTTC.

This clonotype has a count of ten or more. The chain has TRBV5-1 and TRBJ2-3; D tentatively reads TRBD1 or TRBD2 (5 bases each). Germline assignment: CDR1 SGHRS and CDR2 YFSETQ. V was cut by 5 bases and J by 0 bases, with 10 bases left in between. The CDR3 is made up of 14 amino acids. In DNA form, the CDR3 reads TGCGCCAGCAGGAGGGACGGGAGCACAGATACGCAGTATTTT. It specifies CASRRDGSTDTQYF.

This clonotype was recorded at least ten times. The chain couples TRBV27 to TRBJ2-2, with 10 bases lining up with TRBD1. The trim removed 5 bases at V and 6 bases at J, leaving 12 bases unmatched. CDR3 length: 17 residues. Germline loops: CDR1 MNHEY, CDR2 SMNVEV (reference sequence). This CDR3 reads CASSPSLGTGVAGELFF. The CDR3 DNA is TGTGCCAGCAGTCCCTCCCTCGGGACAGGGGTTGCCGGGGAGCTGTTTTTT.

This clonotype was detected many times. The chain employs TRBV6-5 and TRBJ1-1; D is unclear. CDR3 length: 14 amino acids. CDR1 and CDR2 (germline): MNHEY, SVGAGI. The ends were cut back, 6 bases at V and 6 bases at J, with 17 bases in the middle. The CDR3 reads CASSSASYRAEAFF. The CDR3 DNA is TGTGCCAGCAGCTCCGCTTCTTATAGGGCTGAAGCTTTCTTT.

This clonotype was found many times. The chain uses TRBV18 and TRBJ2-5; the match to TRBD1 covers 7 bases. V lost 3 bases to trimming and J lost 3 bases; unmatched junction nucleotides: 10. The CDR3 is 16 residues long. Germline CDR1 reads KGHSH; CDR2 reads LQKENI. CDR3 sequence reads: CASSPPVTGLKETQYF. Written as DNA, the CDR3 is TGTGCCAGCTCACCTCCAGTGACAGGGCTTAAAGAGACCCAGTACTTC. The full variable domain, in which reference TRBV18 and TRBJ2-5 provide the parts outside the CDR3, is NAGVMQNPRHLVRRRGQEARLRCSPMKGHSHVYWYRQLPEEGLKFMVYLQKENIIDESGMPKERFSAEFPKEGPSILRIQQVVRGDSAAYFCASSPPVTGLKETQYFGPGTRLLVL.

The sample holds many counts of this clonotype. The V gene is TRBV6-6, the J gene TRBJ1-6; 7 nucleotides agree with TRBD1. The V segment lost 0 bases and the J segment 9 bases; nucleotides outside the gene matches: 5. CDR3 length: 15 residues. The germline gives CDR1 MNHNY, CDR2 SVGAGI (reference sequence). DNA of the CDR3: TGTGCCAGCAGTTACTCGGCCGACAGGGTTTCACCCCTCCACTTT. Amino acid sequence: CASSYSADRVSPLHF.

The chain employs TRBV21-1 and TRBJ1-6; TRBD1 was called by the table and not checked on the DNA. TRBV21-1 is an annotated pseudogene. CDR3 length: 15 amino acids. CDR3 residues: CASSKAEGHNSPLHF. The CDR3 bases are TGTGCCAGCAGCAAAGCGGAGGGACATAATTCACCCCTCCACTTT.

This clonotype was seen at least ten times. The J gene is TRBJ2-3, the V gene TRBV7-2, with 14 nucleotides matching TRBD2. There are 17 residues in the CDR3. The J segment lost 4 bases and the V segment lost 5 bases, leaving 8 bases of the junction unmatched. CDR1 is SGHTA, CDR2 FQGNSA, per germline. DNA of the CDR3: TGTGCCAGCAGCCCCGTTCCGGGACTAGCGGGAGCAGATACGCAGTATTTT. Protein: CASSPVPGLAGADTQYF. The full variable domain, completed using reference TRBV7-2 and TRBJ2-3, is GAGVSQSPSNKVTEKGKDVELRCDPISGHTALYWYRQSLGQGLEFLIYFQGNSAPDKSGLPSDRFSAERTGGSVSTLTIQRTQQEDSAVYLCASSPVPGLAGADTQYFGPGTRLTVL.

This clonotype was recorded many times. The chain combines TRBV6-5 with TRBJ1-5, with D uncertain. V shed 4 bases and J shed 3 bases, with 4 bases lying between them. This CDR3 has 12 residues. CDR1 is MNHEY, CDR2 SVGAGI, per germline. The CDR3 region has the DNA TGTGCCAGCAGTTCGCCCAATCAGCCCCAGCATTTT. It translates to CASSSPNQPQHF.